The 15 T cell receptor beta chains below come from one sample, sequenced in a study of T cell changes during pregnancy in multiple sclerosis. Sequenced by immunoSEQ multiplex PCR; TCRdb stores in-frame clones only, minus some. The sample comprises roughly 90,000 clones, about 93% of which are singletons, and 4.3% rests with the top ten. The input for sequencing was peripheral blood, taken in the first trimester of pregnancy. Receptors were obtained from a female donor with multiple sclerosis, enrolled in a pregnancy study.

The J gene is TRBJ1-5, the V gene TRBV2; no firm D call. The germline CDR1 and CDR2 sequences are SNHLY and FYNNEI. The CDR3 has 15 amino acids. V was trimmed by 0 bases and J by 3 bases, leaving 9 bases between them. CDR3 nucleotide sequence: TGTGCCAGCAGTGAAGCGCTCGGAGTCAATCAGCCCCAGCATTTT. Translating gives CASSEALGVNQPQHF.

A single count supports this clone. V is TRBV18 and J is TRBJ2-2; D is unclear. The CDR3 totals 12 residues. Germline V gene sequence: CDR1 KGHSH, CDR2 LQKENI. The germline V and J ends were trimmed by 2 bases and 8 bases, with 6 bases remaining between them. CDR3 amino acids: CASSPNKGELFF. The CDR3 DNA sequence: TGTGCCAGCTCACCAAACAAGGGGGAGCTGTTTTTT.

J is TRBJ1-6 and V is TRBV2, with 11 bases that match TRBD1. Unmatched junction bases numbered 10, after V lost 7 bases and J lost 8 bases. Germline CDR1 and CDR2: SNHLY and FYNNEI. This CDR3 region has 16 residues. As DNA, the CDR3 is TGTGCCAGCAAACTCCGGGACAGGGGGATGGATTCACCCCTCCACTTT. Residues: CASKLRDRGMDSPLHF. The full variable domain, its missing parts supplied by reference TRBV2 and TRBJ1-6, is EPEVTQTPSHQVTQMGQEVILRCVPISNHLYFYWYRQILGQKVEFLVSFYNNEISEKSEIFDDQFSVERPDGSNFTLKIRSTKLEDSAMYFCASKLRDRGMDSPLHFGNGTRLTVT.

This clone was seen once. This rearrangement joins TRBV7-9 to TRBJ2-1; 11 bases map to TRBD1. CDR1 is SEHNR, CDR2 FQNEAQ, per germline (reference sequence). The CDR3 runs to 15 residues. V lost 5 bases to trimming and J lost 6 bases; unmatched junction nucleotides: 6. The CDR3 DNA reads TGTGCCAGCAGCGCCGGGACAGGGGGGACCAATGAGCAGTTCTTC. Encoded protein: CASSAGTGGTNEQFF.

The chain links TRBV12-5 to TRBJ1-1, with D unclear. V was clipped by 6 bases and J by 6 bases, with 17 bases between them. Germline V lookup: CDR1 LGHNT, CDR2 FRNRAP. The CDR3 runs to 14 residues. The CDR3 here is CASGNPVQIAEAFF. In nucleotides, the CDR3 is TGTGCTAGTGGGAACCCCGTCCAGATCGCTGAAGCTTTCTTT.

The V gene is TRBV7-2, the J gene TRBJ2-5; 9 nucleotides agree with TRBD1. From germline, CDR1 is SGHTA and CDR2 FQGNSA. V lost 5 bases, J lost 6 bases, and 13 bases stayed unmatched. The CDR3 runs 16 residues. The DNA for the CDR3 is TGTGCCAGCAGCCGACGAGGGGGACAGGGCATGAAGACCCAGTACTTC. As protein: CASSRRGGQGMKTQYF. Looking up the rest from reference TRBV7-2 and TRBJ2-5 gives the full variable domain: GAGVSQSPSNKVTEKGKDVELRCDPISGHTALYWYRQSLGQGLEFLIYFQGNSAPDKSGLPSDRFSAERTGGSVSTLTIQRTQQEDSAVYLCASSRRGGQGMKTQYFGPGTRLLVL.

The rearrangement uses TRBV6-1 and TRBJ1-2; D might be TRBD1 (5 bases). V shed 2 bases and J shed 8 bases, with 18 bases lying between them. The CDR3 extends over 15 amino acids. The germline V gene has CDR1 MNHNS and CDR2 SASEGT. The CDR3 DNA sequence: TGTGCCAGCAGTGAACCGGGTCTGGGGCGGAACGGCTACACCTTC. Protein: CASSEPGLGRNGYTF.

A remark on this clone: Germline is not matched at one junction end, which may reflect a read error. This sequence joins TRBV7-7 and TRBJ2-5; TRBD2 matches at 7 bases. The length of the CDR3 is 16 residues. Per the germline V gene, CDR1 is SSHAT and CDR2 is FNYEAQ (reference sequence). CDR3 residues: CASSLVPRGFQETQYF. The DNA for the CDR3 is TGTGCTAGCAGCTTAGTGCCGCGGGGGTTTCAAGAGACCCAGTACTTC.

This clone appeared once. The chain carries TRBV9 and TRBJ2-7, with 10 bases matching TRBD2. Germline lookup yields CDR1 SGDLS and CDR2 YYNGEE. Trimming removed 5 bases from V and 0 bases from J; junction bases left unmatched: 11. The CDR3 is 17 amino acids. This CDR3 reads CASSAGKRGGNSYEQYF. The DNA for the CDR3 is TGTGCCAGCAGTGCCGGGAAGCGGGGGGGGAACTCCTACGAGCAGTACTTC.

Only a few counts were recorded for this clone. The chain employs TRBV2 and TRBJ1-2; 9 nucleotides match TRBD1. The CDR3 runs 16 residues. Unmatched junction bases numbered 10, after V lost 5 bases and J lost 3 bases. Per the germline V gene, CDR1 is SNHLY and CDR2 is FYNNEI. The CDR3 DNA sequence: TGTGCCAGCAGTCCCGGGACAGGGTCCAGAGACTATGGCTACACCTTC. Protein: CASSPGTGSRDYGYTF.

The DNA for the CDR3 is TGTGCCAGTAGTATGGGGCTAGCGGACAAAGAGACCCAGTACTTC. It specifies CASSMGLADKETQYF. V usage is TRBV19 and J usage is TRBJ2-5, with 7 bases matching TRBD2. The CDR3 consists of 15 residues. V gave up 3 bases and J gave up 3 bases; unmatched junction bases: 7. Germline V gene sequence: CDR1 LNHDA, CDR2 SQIVND (reference sequence).

The chain recombines TRBV6-4 with TRBJ2-2; 8 positions agree with TRBD1. V was clipped by 6 bases and J by 3 bases; unmatched bases: 6. CDR1 MRHNA and CDR2 SNTAGT come from the germline V gene. The CDR3 is 15 residues long. The CDR3 bases are TGTGCCAGCAGCCCCGAGACAGGGGACACCGGGGAGCTGTTTTTT. Translating it yields CASSPETGDTGELFF.

The chain uses TRBV27 and TRBJ2-2; no reliable D call. The CDR3 is 12 residues long. The germline V gene has CDR1 MNHEY and CDR2 SMNVEV (reference sequence). Deletions cut 3 bases from V and 7 bases from J, with 6 bases between. The CDR3 DNA follows: TGTGCCAGCAGTTTGCGGCTCGGGGAGCTGTTTTTT. It translates to CASSLRLGELFF.

This sequence joins TRBV7-8 and TRBJ1-2, with 9 bases aligning to TRBD1. Germline V CDR1 and CDR2: SGHVS, FQNEAQ. This CDR3 has 18 residues. The junction had 21 bases not matched to a gene; V was cut back by 6 bases and J by 7 bases. The CDR3 protein is CASRDLRGQGPDVAGYTF. The DNA for the CDR3 is TGTGCCAGCAGAGACTTGAGAGGACAGGGGCCCGACGTGGCTGGCTACACCTTC. Using reference TRBV7-8 and TRBJ1-2 for the parts outside the CDR3, the full variable domain is GAGVSQSPRYKVAKRGQDVALRCDPISGHVSLFWYQQALGQGPEFLTYFQNEAQLDKSGLPSDRFFAERPEGSVSTLKIQRTQQEDSAVYLCASRDLRGQGPDVAGYTFGSGTRLTVV.

This clone has a single count. The chain recombines TRBV15 with TRBJ1-5, with TRBD1 matching over 7 bases. Germline V lookup: CDR1 LNHNV, CDR2 YYDKDF (reference sequence). With 5 bases clipped from V and 3 bases from J, the junction kept 10 bases outside the gene matches. CDR3 size: 16 residues. The DNA for the CDR3 is TGTGCCACCAGCTCAGGAGAGGGGGCGGCCAATCAGCCCCAGCATTTT. Protein product: CATSSGEGAANQPQHF.